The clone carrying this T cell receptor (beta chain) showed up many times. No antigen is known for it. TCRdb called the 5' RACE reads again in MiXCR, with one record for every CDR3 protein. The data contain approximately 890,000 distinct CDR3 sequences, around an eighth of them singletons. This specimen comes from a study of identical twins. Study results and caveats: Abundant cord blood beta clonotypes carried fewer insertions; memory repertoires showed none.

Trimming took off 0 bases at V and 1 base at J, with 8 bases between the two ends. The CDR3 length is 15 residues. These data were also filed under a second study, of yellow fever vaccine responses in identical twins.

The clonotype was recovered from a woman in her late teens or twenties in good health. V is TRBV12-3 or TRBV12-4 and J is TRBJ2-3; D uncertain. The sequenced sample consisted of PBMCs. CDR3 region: CASSLAQSGTDTQYF. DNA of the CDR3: TGTGCCAGCAGTTTAGCTCAGTCCGGCACAGATACGCAGTATTTT.